The sequence of this T cell receptor beta chain was determined in a study of blood T cell repertoires in COVID-19. In germline, CDR1 is ENHRY, CDR2 SYGVKD. The CDR3 has 14 residues. V gave up 8 bases and J gave up 5 bases; unmatched junction bases: 8. Cohorts were based on clinical histories the participants reported. Cohort 3 recovery required two negative PCRs, clearance, or symptom resolution. Original handling: Nucleated cell number was recorded as an estimate derived from reference gene primer amplification. Sequencing used immunoSEQ multiplex PCR; TCRdb keeps in-frame clones, though not all of them. That table furnishes V, J and clone size, whereas the DNA furnished D and trimming. The table shows 150,000 or so clones, with roughly nine tenths occurring only once.

Material for sequencing was PBMCs or T cells enriched from blood (not recorded which). The V and J genes are TRBV10-3 and TRBJ2-3, with TRBD2 matching 9 bases. The sequence was obtained from a woman aged 45 to 65 who had recovered from COVID-19. CDR3 bases: TGTGCCATCTCCTCCGGGACTAGCCGAGATACGCAGTATTTT. It is translated as CAISSGTSRDTQYF.